The 5 T cell receptor beta chains below all came from one sample that was sequenced in a study of blood T cell repertoires in COVID-19. Libraries were prepared by immunoSEQ multiplex PCR; TCRdb keeps only in-frame clonotypes and omits some of them. Seen here are 450,000 to 500,000 clones, approximately 85% observed once, and the top ten hold approximately 2.9%. The sample comprised peripheral blood. The receptor source for this set is a human donor in a cohort sampled during active COVID-19.

The V call is TRBV7-9, the J call TRBJ2-1, with 11 bases identical to TRBD2. This CDR3 comprises 17 residues. Germline V gene sequence: CDR1 SEHNR, CDR2 FQNEAQ (reference sequence). Trimming at V came to 2 bases and at J to 0 bases, leaving 3 bases not matched to a gene. The CDR3 reads CASSLRLAGFSYNEQFF. In nucleotides, the CDR3 is TGTGCCAGCAGCTTACGACTAGCGGGGTTCTCCTACAATGAGCAGTTCTTC. Combining the CDR3 with reference TRBV7-9 and TRBJ2-1 gives the whole variable domain DTGVSQNPRHKITKRGQNVTFRCDPISEHNRLYWYRQTLGQGPEFLTYFQNEAQLEKSRLLSDRFSAERPKGSFSTLEIQRTEQGDSAMYLCASSLRLAGFSYNEQFFGPGTRLTVL.

This sequence joins TRBV19 and TRBJ2-3, with D perhaps matching TRBD2 (6 bases). V was cut by 4 bases and J by 6 bases, with 17 bases left in between. CDR1 and CDR2 from the germline V gene are LNHDA and SQIVND (reference sequence). The CDR3 length is 15 residues. The CDR3 protein is CASSTLPGAGDTQYF. The CDR3 region has the DNA TGTGCCAGTAGTACGCTCCCCGGGGCGGGGGATACGCAGTATTTT.

The chain has TRBV7-8 and TRBJ1-1; D unresolved. The V end was cut by 8 bases, the J end by 0 bases, with 13 bases between. The CDR3 is 14 residues long. Germline CDR1 SGHVS, CDR2 FQNEAQ. This chain's CDR3 is CASLGGLMNTEAFF. The CDR3 coding sequence is TGTGCCAGCCTTGGCGGGCTCATGAACACTGAAGCTTTCTTT.

This rearrangement joins TRBV19 to TRBJ1-5; D possibly corresponds to TRBD1 (5 bases). Trimming stripped 10 bases from V and 7 bases from J, with 14 bases between. This CDR3 has 12 residues. Germline-derived CDR1 and CDR2 are LNHDA and SQIVND (reference sequence). CDR3 sequence reads: CATRQGNQPQHF. CDR3 sequence (DNA): TGTGCCACCCGCCAGGGTAACCAGCCCCAGCATTTT.

V is TRBV7-9 and J is TRBJ2-5; 10 bases align to TRBD1. Germline CDR1 SEHNR, CDR2 FQNEAQ (reference sequence). V shed 5 bases and J 3 bases; nucleotides not matched to a gene: 3. CDR3 length: 14 amino acids. The CDR3 sequence is CASSRTGGEETQYF. DNA for the CDR3: TGTGCCAGCAGCAGGACAGGGGGTGAAGAGACCCAGTACTTC.